The 32 T cell receptor beta chains listed next were all sequenced from one sample in a study of cytomegalovirus exposure and HLA in healthy donors (dated by TCRdb to 2015 to 2018). Libraries were built with the immunoSEQ multiplex PCR assay. A mixture of 60 forward primers for TCR Vbeta segments and 13 reverse primers for TCR Jbeta segments was used in the multiplex PCR. As stored in TCRdb, this immuneACCESS dataset retains in-frame rearrangements with V and J assigned. A fraction of the clones does not appear; measured against another copy, unresolved V genes explain less than half of the discrepancy, and the remainder lacks a known reason. Here the sample has 150,000 or so clones; under 85% occur a single time. Approximately 3% of the sample lies in the top ten. The sequenced sample consisted of PBMCs. Every receptor here comes from a man in his late teens or twenties in good health and CMV-seronegative.

This rearrangement joins TRBV30 to TRBJ1-5; 7 bases map to TRBD1. Germline values: CDR1 GTSNPN, CDR2 SVGIG (reference sequence). This CDR3 contains 14 residues. The V segment lost 4 bases and the J segment 1 base; nucleotides outside the gene matches: 4. In DNA, the CDR3 is TGTGCCTGGACCCCGGGACAGAGCAATCAGCCCCAGCATTTT. As protein: CAWTPGQSNQPQHF. Filled out from reference TRBV30 and TRBJ1-5, the complete variable domain reads SQTIHQWPATLVQPVGSPLSLECTVEGTSNPNLYWYRQAAGRGLQLLFYSVGIGQISSEVPQNLSASRPQDRQFILSSKKLLLSDSGFYLCAWTPGQSNQPQHFGDGTRLSIL.

This clone was seen a few times. J is TRBJ1-4 and V is TRBV6-1; D unresolved. The CDR3 is 13 residues long. Germline V CDR1 and CDR2: MNHNS, SASEGT. With 5 bases removed from V and 6 bases from J, the gap between germline ends came to 10 bases. The CDR3 sequence: CASSPNRDEKLFF. CDR3 sequence (DNA): TGTGCCAGCAGTCCAAATCGAGATGAAAAACTGTTTTTT.

The J gene is TRBJ2-1, the V gene TRBV2; 8 bases line up with TRBD1. The CDR3 totals 13 residues. CDR1 is SNHLY and CDR2 is FYNNEI in the germline V gene. J gave up 8 bases and V 4 bases, and 4 bases lay outside the gene matches. CDR3 in amino acids: CASSANRGDEQFF. CDR3 DNA: TGTGCCAGCAGTGCTAACAGGGGGGATGAGCAGTTCTTC.

The gene calls are TRBV7-2 and TRBJ1-5, with a tentative D call TRBD1 (6 bases). Trimming took off 0 bases at V and 3 bases at J, with 9 bases between the two ends. CDR3 length equals 15 residues. Germline V gene lookup returns CDR1 SGHTA and CDR2 FQGNSA. CDR3 nucleotide sequence: TGTGCCAGCAGCTTAGCTGGACAGTTCAATCAGCCCCAGCATTTT. This gives the protein CASSLAGQFNQPQHF.

The chain combines TRBV18 with TRBJ1-1; 9 bases map to TRBD1. Germline CDR1 reads KGHSH; CDR2 reads LQKENI. The CDR3 loop spans 14 amino acids. With 3 bases clipped from V and 8 bases from J, the junction kept 7 bases outside the gene matches. CDR3 region: CASSPALDRGEAFF. The CDR3 DNA is TGTGCCAGCTCACCCGCCTTGGACAGGGGAGAAGCTTTCTTT.

The J gene is TRBJ2-7, the V gene TRBV5-1; TRBD1 might be the D (6 bases). Between the trimmed V and J ends, which lost 1 base and 9 bases, there was a span of 17 bases. Looked up from germline, CDR1 is SGHRS and CDR2 is YFSETQ. The CDR3 runs to 14 residues. CDR3 nucleotides: TGCGCCAGCAGCTTGTTGTCAGGGGAGAAAGGGCAGTACGTC. This encodes CASSLLSGEKGQYV.

The V and J genes are TRBV27 and TRBJ1-2; 7 positions match TRBD1. The CDR3 spans 14 residues. Germline values: CDR1 MNHEY, CDR2 SMNVEV (reference sequence). V dropped 6 bases and J dropped 2; count of bases not matched to a gene: 6. CDR3 in amino acids: CASRQPGQNYGYTF. The CDR3 region has the DNA TGTGCCAGCAGACAACCGGGACAGAACTATGGCTACACCTTC.

There are a few counts of this clone. This chain connects TRBV4-3 to TRBJ1-1; 7 nucleotides agree with TRBD1. The CDR3 is made up of 15 amino acids. J lost 6 bases, V lost 2 bases, and 9 bases had no gene match. CDR1 and CDR2 (germline): LGHNA, YSLEER. This CDR3 reads CASSQSTGPGPEAFF. The CDR3 nucleotides read TGCGCCAGCAGCCAATCGACAGGGCCGGGGCCTGAAGCTTTCTTT.

The chain recombines TRBV2 with TRBJ1-5, with a possible D match to TRBD1 (5 bases). Germline V lookup: CDR1 SNHLY, CDR2 FYNNEI. V gave up 2 bases and J gave up 7 bases, with 12 bases separating them. CDR3 size: 14 residues. The CDR3 nucleotides are TGTGCCAGCAGTGAATTCGACAGTTTACAGCCCCAGCATTTT. It specifies CASSEFDSLQPQHF.

As concerns this clone: The sample contains more than one DNA sequence encoding this CDR3. The rearrangement joins TRBV9 to TRBJ1-1; D unclear. There are 13 residues in the CDR3. V was pared by 7 bases and J by 4 bases, with 14 bases between. The germline gives CDR1 SGDLS, CDR2 YYNGEE. The CDR3 sequence is CASCRGVGTEAFF. Here the CDR3 DNA reads TGTGCCAGCTGCCGGGGAGTGGGCACTGAAGCTTTCTTT.

This clone was recorded a few times. The chain links TRBV5-1 to TRBJ2-5; 8 bases map to TRBD1. The CDR3 sequence is 15 residues long. V lost 0 bases to trimming and J lost 5 bases; unmatched junction nucleotides: 6. Germline values: CDR1 SGHRS, CDR2 YFSETQ. DNA of the CDR3: TGCGCCAGCAGCTTGGTGGGGACAGGTGGCGAGACCCAGTACTTC. Protein product: CASSLVGTGGETQYF.

The CDR3 loop reads CASSLLVANQPQHF. The DNA of the CDR3 is TGTGCCAGCAGTTTATTGGTGGCAAATCAGCCCCAGCATTTT. The chain couples TRBV28 to TRBJ1-5; no firm D call. Germline V lookup: CDR1 MDHEN, CDR2 SYDVKM. CDR3 size: 14 residues. V was pared by 1 base and J by 4 bases, with 8 bases between.

The chain combines TRBV7-6 with TRBJ2-5; TRBD2 aligns across 7 bases. J was trimmed by 5 bases and V by 10 bases; bases with no gene match: 13. Germline CDR1 and CDR2: SGHVS and FNYEAQ. CDR3 length: 14 residues. CDR3 nucleotides: TGTGCCACCACCAAGGGAGGGAGTGAGGAGACCCAGTACTTC. Translating it yields CATTKGGSEETQYF.

The rearrangement joins TRBV5-6 to TRBJ2-1; 9 nucleotides agree with TRBD1. CDR1 is SGHDT, CDR2 YYEEEE, per germline. This CDR3 comprises 15 residues. With V trimmed by 0 bases and J by 4 bases, 2 bases remained unmatched. This CDR3 reads CASSLDRGLYNEQFF. The CDR3, as DNA: TGTGCCAGCAGCTTGGACAGGGGGCTGTACAATGAGCAGTTCTTC. Full variable domain (missing parts from reference TRBV5-6 and TRBJ2-1): DAGVTQSPTHLIKTRGQQVTLRCSPKSGHDTVSWYQQALGQGPQFIFQYYEEEERQRGNFPDRFSGHQFPNYSSELNVNALLLGDSALYLCASSLDRGLYNEQFFGPGTRLTVL.

CDR3 in amino acids: CASSITRRSNQPQHF. As DNA, the CDR3 is TGTGCCAGTAGTATTACGAGAAGAAGCAATCAGCCCCAGCATTTT. This chain uses TRBV19 with TRBJ1-5; no clear D gene. Germline CDR1 and CDR2: LNHDA and SQIVND (reference sequence). Trimming left V 3 bases short and J 1 base short, with 10 bases between. The CDR3 loop spans 15 amino acids.

The table lists this clone with a few counts. V usage is TRBV7-2 and J usage is TRBJ2-1; possibly TRBD1 for D (6 bases). The V gene lost 5 bases and the J gene lost 5 bases, with 13 bases spanning the gap. Germline CDR1 SGHTA, CDR2 FQGNSA. This CDR3 is built from 14 residues. The CDR3 region has the DNA TGTGCCAGCAGCCCACAACAGGGTGACAATGAGCAGTTCTTC. Translating gives CASSPQQGDNEQFF.

The chain links TRBV5-6 to TRBJ2-7, with 7 bases fitting TRBD2. Per the germline V gene, CDR1 is SGHDT and CDR2 is YYEEEE. The CDR3 runs to 13 residues. J was trimmed by 5 bases and V by 4 bases; bases with no gene match: 6. The CDR3: CASSRLATHEQYV. CDR3 nucleotide sequence: TGTGCCAGCAGCCGACTAGCTACGCACGAGCAGTACGTC.

This chain uses TRBV4-3 with TRBJ2-7; 7 bases match TRBD1. The CDR3 is 13 residues long. Germline V CDR1 and CDR2: LGHNA, YSLEER. Trimming cost V 3 bases and J 4 bases; bases outside gene matches: 3. CDR3 loop: CASSQQTGYEQYF. CDR3 nucleotide sequence: TGCGCCAGCAGCCAGCAGACAGGGTACGAGCAGTACTTC.

The chain couples TRBV13 to TRBJ1-4, with a possible D match to TRBD1 (5 bases). Trimming pared 6 bases from V and 7 bases from J, leaving 12 bases between. Germline CDR1 is PRHDT and CDR2 is FYEKMQ (reference sequence). The CDR3 contains 13 residues. In DNA, the CDR3 is TGTGCCAGCAGTCATATGGGGGGTGAAAAACTGTTTTTT. Its translation: CASSHMGGEKLFF.

J is TRBJ2-1 and V is TRBV5-4; TRBD2 aligns across 11 bases. Germline V lookup: CDR1 SGHNT, CDR2 YYREEE (reference sequence). Unmatched junction bases numbered 6, after V lost 0 bases and J lost 1 base. This CDR3 has 18 amino acids. The chain's CDR3 is CASSLDLAGGGSYNEQFF. CDR3 in DNA: TGTGCCAGCAGCTTGGACCTAGCGGGGGGAGGATCCTACAATGAGCAGTTCTTC.

The chain employs TRBV5-6 and TRBJ1-1; TRBD1 aligns across 8 bases. Germline V CDR1 and CDR2: SGHDT, YYEEEE. V shed 6 bases and J 3 bases; nucleotides not matched to a gene: 4. This CDR3 spans 13 amino acids. The CDR3 loop is CASTQQGDTEAFF. In DNA, the CDR3 is TGTGCCAGCACACAACAGGGGGACACTGAAGCTTTCTTT.

This clone was counted a single time. The CDR3: CASSLEPGAEQYF. The CDR3 region has the DNA TGTGCCAGCAGCTTGGAGCCCGGAGCCGAGCAGTACTTC. This chain links TRBV5-4 with TRBJ2-7; D unresolved. The CDR3 has 13 amino acids. V was trimmed by 0 bases and J by 6 bases, leaving 10 bases between them. Germline assignment: CDR1 SGHNT and CDR2 YYREEE (reference sequence).

This rearrangement joins TRBV18 to TRBJ2-5, with 9 bases matching TRBD1. CDR1 is KGHSH and CDR2 is LQKENI in the germline V gene. The CDR3 spans 13 residues. Losses at the gene ends were 10 bases for V and 5 bases for J; bases not matched to a gene: 8. The CDR3 region is CATSGTGQETQYF. In DNA form, the CDR3 reads TGTGCCACCTCCGGGACAGGGCAGGAGACCCAGTACTTC.

The V gene is TRBV5-6, the J gene TRBJ1-6; possibly TRBD1 for D (6 bases). V was clipped by 4 bases and J by 0 bases, with 11 bases between them. Germline loops: CDR1 SGHDT, CDR2 YYEEEE. The CDR3 loop spans 16 amino acids. CDR3 sequence: CASSPPGASYNSPLHF. CDR3 coding DNA: TGTGCCAGCAGCCCCCCAGGGGCCTCCTATAATTCACCCCTCCACTTT.

The chain couples TRBV6-5 to TRBJ1-1; perhaps TRBD1 as D (6 bases). The germline CDR1 and CDR2 sequences are MNHEY and SVGAGI. The CDR3 has 15 residues. V was pared by 5 bases and J by 5 bases, with 18 bases between. CDR3 protein: CASSAFRGRWTEAFF. CDR3 DNA: TGTGCCAGCAGTGCCTTCAGGGGAAGATGGACTGAAGCTTTCTTT.

This chain uses TRBV29-1 with TRBJ2-1; 10 nucleotides agree with TRBD2. Germline CDR1 and CDR2: SQVTM and ANQGSEA. V lost 6 bases to trimming and J lost 2 bases; unmatched junction nucleotides: 7. The length of the CDR3 is 15 residues. The CDR3 DNA sequence: TGCAGCGTCAACCCCCTAGCGGGGGCCTACAATGAGCAGTTCTTC. It translates to CSVNPLAGAYNEQFF.

The rearrangement links TRBV27 to TRBJ2-1; 13 bases are a match to TRBD2. The CDR3 sequence is 19 residues long. The junction had 18 bases not matched to a gene; V was cut back by 7 bases and J by 6 bases. From germline, CDR1 is MNHEY and CDR2 SMNVEV (reference sequence). The CDR3 bases are TGTGCCAGCAAAACCCTCCTTCGACTAGCGGGGGGTAGGGGCAATGAGCAGTTCTTC. Residues: CASKTLLRLAGGRGNEQFF.

This chain connects TRBV27 to TRBJ2-7; 9 nucleotides align to TRBD1. The CDR3 has 14 residues. Per the germline V gene, CDR1 is MNHEY and CDR2 is SMNVEV (reference sequence). V was pared by 5 bases and J by 5 bases, with 7 bases of the junction left unmatched. CDR3 loop: CASSPLDRGDEQYF. CDR3 bases: TGTGCCAGCAGTCCGCTGGACAGGGGAGACGAGCAGTACTTC.

This clone has only a few counts. The chain couples TRBV5-4 to TRBJ2-4; 12 positions match TRBD2. The CDR3 length is 16 residues. In germline, CDR1 is SGHNT, CDR2 YYREEE (reference sequence). V lost 1 base, J lost 5 bases, and 4 bases stayed unmatched. This chain's CDR3 is CASSLWLAGGQNIQYF. CDR3 coding DNA: TGTGCCAGCAGCTTGTGGCTAGCGGGGGGGCAAAACATTCAGTACTTC. Full variable domain (missing parts from reference TRBV5-4 and TRBJ2-4): ETGVTQSPTHLIKTRGQQVTLRCSSQSGHNTVSWYQQALGQGPQFIFQYYREEENGRGNFPPRFSGLQFPNYSSELNVNALELDDSALYLCASSLWLAGGQNIQYFGAGTRLSVL.

The gene calls are TRBV4-2 and TRBJ2-6, with 7 bases lining up with TRBD1. The germline CDR1 and CDR2 sequences are LGHNA and YNFKEQ. Unmatched junction bases numbered 14, after V lost 4 bases and J lost 2 bases. The CDR3 contains 19 residues. As DNA, the CDR3 is TGTGCCAGCAGCCTGACCGGACAGGCCTCGTATCCTGGGGCCAACGTCCTGACTTTC. Protein product: CASSLTGQASYPGANVLTF.

This chain connects TRBV19 to TRBJ2-4, with 8 bases identical to TRBD2. This CDR3 is 16 amino acids long. CDR1 is LNHDA, CDR2 SQIVND, per germline (reference sequence). V lost 3 bases, J lost 3 bases, and 7 bases stayed unmatched. The CDR3 DNA reads as TGTGCCAGTAGTATCATTAGCGGGGCCTACAAAAACATTCAGTACTTC. Translating gives CASSIISGAYKNIQYF.

This chain joins TRBV7-9 and TRBJ2-4; tentatively, D is TRBD1 (6 bases). Germline values: CDR1 SEHNR, CDR2 FQNEAQ (reference sequence). CDR3 length: 16 residues. V lost 4 bases and J lost 0, with 13 bases in between. The CDR3 spells CASSSGQKLAKNIQYF. The CDR3 DNA reads as TGTGCCAGCAGCTCCGGACAGAAACTAGCCAAAAACATTCAGTACTTC. Variable domain in full (rest from reference TRBV7-9 and TRBJ2-4): DTGVSQNPRHKITKRGQNVTFRCDPISEHNRLYWYRQTLGQGPEFLTYFQNEAQLEKSRLLSDRFSAERPKGSFSTLEIQRTEQGDSAMYLCASSSGQKLAKNIQYFGAGTRLSVL.